Below are 20 T cell receptor beta chains sequenced from a single sample in a study of control samples from healthy donors and cancer patients. This table comes from immunoSEQ multiplex PCR, and its TCRdb copy is limited to in-frame clones, with some not included. This sample carries approximately 190,000 clones, with about 2.2% going to the ten biggest clones. The source material was blood. The receptors here all came from a woman in her twenties or thirties in good health.

The chain carries TRBV5-1 and TRBJ2-7; 8 nucleotides agree with TRBD1. Per germline, CDR1 SGHRS and CDR2 YFSETQ. The V segment lost 1 base and the J segment 1 base; nucleotides outside the gene matches: 10. The CDR3 contains 17 residues. CDR3 sequence: CASSLLGTGQVSYEQYF. In DNA form, the CDR3 reads TGCGCCAGCAGCTTGCTCGGGACAGGACAGGTTTCCTACGAGCAGTACTTC.

The chain employs TRBV29-1 and TRBJ2-7; 11 bases fit TRBD1. The CDR3 loop spans 14 amino acids. V was pared by 4 bases and J by 1 base, with 3 bases of the junction left unmatched. The germline V gene encodes CDR1 SQVTM and CDR2 ANQGSEA. Here the CDR3 reads CSVGGTGGSYEQYF. CDR3 DNA: TGCAGCGTTGGAGGGACAGGGGGGTCCTACGAGCAGTACTTC.

The rearrangement uses TRBV7-9 and TRBJ2-1; D is tentatively TRBD1 or TRBD2 (5 bases each). V lost 0 bases, J lost 9 bases, and 12 bases lay in between. There are 14 residues in the CDR3. CDR1 is SEHNR, CDR2 FQNEAQ, per germline (reference sequence). CDR3 nucleotides: TGTGCCAGCAGCTTAGCCCCAGGGAGCAGTGAGCAGTTCTTC. Translating gives CASSLAPGSSEQFF.

The chain has TRBV14 and TRBJ2-1; possibly TRBD1 for D (6 bases). Germline assignment: CDR1 SGHDN and CDR2 FVKESK. V lost 5 bases, J lost 0 bases, and 17 bases lay in between. The CDR3 covers 17 residues. The CDR3 DNA is TGTGCCAGCAGCTCCCGGACTGCACAGGGCTCCTACAATGAGCAGTTCTTC. It is translated as CASSSRTAQGSYNEQFF.

V gene TRBV5-1 combines with J gene TRBJ2-5; no clear D gene. Looked up from germline, CDR1 is SGHRS and CDR2 is YFSETQ. V shed 2 bases and J shed 5 bases, with 19 bases lying between them. The CDR3 length is 16 residues. In nucleotides, the CDR3 is TGCGCCAGCAGCTTAACCCCGAGGCTGGTGGGTGAGACCCAGTACTTC. Translated: CASSLTPRLVGETQYF.

The chain has TRBV19 and TRBJ1-3; 7 nucleotides agree with TRBD1. The CDR3 is 15 residues long. V shed 5 bases, J shed 2 bases, and the junction held 6 bases outside the gene matches. Germline CDR1 and CDR2: LNHDA and SQIVND (reference sequence). CDR3 in DNA: TGTGCCAGTAGTGACTATGGGACAGCTGGAAACACCATATATTTT. Amino acids: CASSDYGTAGNTIYF. The variable domain in full, with the rest retrieved from reference TRBV19 and TRBJ1-3, is DGGITQSPKYLFRKEGQNVTLSCEQNLNHDAMYWYRQDPGQGLRLIYYSQIVNDFQKGDIAEGYSVSREKKESFPLTVTSAQKNPTAFYLCASSDYGTAGNTIYFGEGSWLTVV.

Notes on this clone: Other DNA sequences in the sample encode the same CDR3. CDR3 DNA sequence: TGTGCCAGCAGCCCCCGACGCTCCTCTGGAAACACCATATATTTT. Translating gives CASSPRRSSGNTIYF. The chain employs TRBV7-9 and TRBJ1-3; D is undetermined. Germline V CDR1 and CDR2: SEHNR, FQNEAQ (reference sequence). This CDR3 region has 15 residues. V was clipped by 5 bases and J by 0 bases, with 11 bases between them.

The CDR3 DNA reads TGTGCCATCAGGCTTGACGGGAACACTGAAGCTTTCTTT. Translated, it gives CAIRLDGNTEAFF. The V and J genes are TRBV10-3 and TRBJ1-1; D call uncertain. Germline V gene data show CDR1 as ENHRY and CDR2 as SYGVKD. The CDR3 spans 13 residues. V dropped 6 bases and J dropped 1 base, with 9 bases sitting between them.

V usage is TRBV27 and J usage is TRBJ1-2, with a possible D match to TRBD1 (5 bases). V was cut by 5 bases and J by 0 bases, with 13 bases left in between. The CDR3 spans 15 residues. CDR1 MNHEY and CDR2 SMNVEV come from the germline V gene (reference sequence). For the CDR3, the DNA is TGTGCCAGCAGTCCAACAGGAACCTCTAACTATGGCTACACCTTC. It translates to CASSPTGTSNYGYTF.

V is TRBV4-1 and J is TRBJ2-2; D uncertain. CDR1 MGHRA and CDR2 YSYEKL come from the germline V gene. Trimming left V 2 bases short and J 2 bases short, with 3 bases between. The CDR3 has 13 amino acids. The CDR3 spells CASSQSNTGELFF. The CDR3 coding sequence is TGCGCCAGCAGCCAAAGCAACACCGGGGAGCTGTTTTTT.

The chain combines TRBV28 with TRBJ2-7; the match to TRBD1 covers 9 bases. CDR1 is MDHEN and CDR2 is SYDVKM in the germline V gene. The CDR3 is made up of 15 amino acids. V lost 3 bases and J lost 7; bases outside the gene matches: 10. In nucleotides, the CDR3 is TGTGCCAGCAGTTTTTCCCGGGACAGGGAGGCAGAGCAGTACTTC. Protein: CASSFSRDREAEQYF. Full variable domain (missing parts from reference TRBV28 and TRBJ2-7): DVKVTQSSRYLVKRTGEKVFLECVQDMDHENMFWYRQDPGLGLRLIYFSYDVKMKEKGDIPEGYSVSREKKERFSLILESASTNQTSMYLCASSFSRDREAEQYFGPGTRLTVT.

The rearrangement joins TRBV30 to TRBJ1-5, with a tentative D call TRBD1 (6 bases). This CDR3 region has 13 residues. Germline V CDR1 and CDR2: GTSNPN, SVGIG (reference sequence). Between the trimmed V and J ends, which lost 4 bases and 0 bases, there was a span of 7 bases. This CDR3 is CAWTGDSNQPQHF. CDR3 in DNA: TGTGCCTGGACAGGGGATAGCAATCAGCCCCAGCATTTT.

The V gene is TRBV5-1, the J gene TRBJ1-1, with D perhaps TRBD1 (6 bases). The CDR3 is made up of 16 amino acids. Germline CDR1 is SGHRS and CDR2 is YFSETQ. V lost 5 bases to trimming and J lost 0 bases, with 17 bases between them. The CDR3 reads CASRQGPYDMNTEAFF. For the CDR3, the DNA is TGCGCCAGCAGACAGGGTCCCTATGATATGAACACTGAAGCTTTCTTT.

V usage is TRBV28 and J usage is TRBJ1-2, with D hard to call. Germline V gene data show CDR1 as MDHEN and CDR2 as SYDVKM. The CDR3 runs to 14 residues. Deletions cut 7 bases from V and 0 bases from J, with 12 bases between. CDR3 in amino acids: CASKTAITNYGYTF. In nucleotides, the CDR3 is TGTGCCAGCAAAACGGCTATAACTAACTATGGCTACACCTTC.

The chain is built from TRBV2 and TRBJ1-1, with D unresolved. Trimming stripped 6 bases from V and 3 bases from J, with 17 bases between. The CDR3 is 15 residues long. Per germline, CDR1 SNHLY and CDR2 FYNNEI. The CDR3 region is CASRKPHEIYTEAFF. The DNA of the CDR3 is TGTGCCAGCAGGAAGCCCCACGAAATTTACACTGAAGCTTTCTTT.

About this clone: Other DNA sequences in the sample encode the same CDR3. The rearrangement joins TRBV7-9 to TRBJ2-7; no clear D. Trimming took off 1 base at V and 2 bases at J, with 3 bases between the two ends. In germline, CDR1 is SEHNR, CDR2 FQNEAQ (reference sequence). This CDR3 has 12 amino acids. The CDR3 reads CASSLGAYEQYF. The CDR3 DNA reads TGTGCCAGCAGCTTAGGGGCCTACGAGCAGTACTTC.

This chain joins TRBV29-1 and TRBJ2-7; no clear D gene. The end of the DNA fits TRBJ2-1 better, so the J call may be wrong. The CDR3 runs to 13 residues. Looked up from germline, CDR1 is SQVTM and CDR2 is ANQGSEA. CDR3 nucleotide sequence: TGCAGCGTTGTGGCTGTTTTTTACAATGAGCAGTTCTTC. Translated: CSVVAVFYNEQFF.

The chain uses TRBV30 and TRBJ2-4; the match to TRBD2 covers 8 bases. The CDR3 has 14 amino acids. The junction had 9 bases not matched to a gene; V was cut back by 5 bases and J by 6 bases. Germline values: CDR1 GTSNPN, CDR2 SVGIG (reference sequence). The CDR3 sequence: CAWDAGLEPNIQYF. In DNA form, the CDR3 reads TGTGCCTGGGATGCGGGACTAGAGCCAAACATTCAGTACTTC.

V and J are TRBV3-1 (or the pseudogene TRBV3-2) and TRBJ2-7; 10 bases fit TRBD2. The CDR3 consists of 16 residues. After removal of 1 base from V and 2 bases from J, the junction contained 5 bases not matched to a gene. Germline CDR1 reads LGHDT; CDR2 reads YNNKEL (reference sequence). DNA for the CDR3: TGTGCCAGCAGCCAAGTCAGCGGGGGGGCCCCCTACGAGCAGTACTTC. It translates to CASSQVSGGAPYEQYF.

A word on this clone: Other DNA variants within this sample encode the same CDR3. The CDR3 protein is CASSYSGGGYTF. Here the CDR3 DNA reads TGTGCCAGCAGTTACTCGGGAGGCGGCTACACCTTC. This chain joins TRBV6-5 and TRBJ1-2; unclear D gene. The germline V and J ends were trimmed by 0 bases and 8 bases, with 7 bases remaining between them. This CDR3 region has 12 residues. Germline CDR1 reads MNHEY; CDR2 reads SVGAGI.